The 5 T cell receptor beta chains listed next were all sequenced from one sample in a study of T cell responses to AZD1222 COVID-19 vaccine (dated by TCRdb to the early 2020s). According to the study, the label for this sample's time point signals: about 28 days (+/-7) after the second vaccine dose. The intended sense of this specimen's treatment or condition label: meningococcal conjugate vaccine given as trial control. Libraries were constructed by the immunoSEQ multiplex PCR assay. This is the immuneACCESS table as TCRdb keeps it, with only in-frame sequences that have V and J called. A part of the clones is gone; compared with another copy, unresolved V genes explain less than half, and the rest is unexplained. In all, the sample holds 150,000 to 200,000 clones, and roughly nine tenths of those were seen once. Together, the top ten hold about 4% of the sample. Specimen: peripheral blood, collected 28 days after the second dose of the MenACWY control vaccine. The source is an adult who received the MenACWY meningococcal vaccine as a control.

V usage is TRBV2 and J usage is TRBJ1-2; D perhaps matches TRBD1 (6 bases). V was clipped by 3 bases and J by 0 bases, with 11 bases between them. The CDR3 has 15 amino acids. Germline V gene lookup returns CDR1 SNHLY and CDR2 FYNNEI. The CDR3 reads CASSEGAAPNYGYTF. The CDR3 nucleotides are TGTGCCAGCAGTGAGGGGGCAGCCCCTAACTATGGCTACACCTTC.

The rearrangement uses TRBV12-3 or TRBV12-4 and TRBJ1-3, with unresolved D. The CDR3 covers 13 residues. The V end was cut by 6 bases, the J end by 4 bases, with 10 bases between. The CDR3 DNA sequence: TGTGCCAGCAGGAGTGGGTTCGGAAACACCATATATTTT. Translating it yields CASRSGFGNTIYF.

V usage is TRBV19 and J usage is TRBJ1-1, with a possible D match to TRBD1 (6 bases). Germline CDR1 is LNHDA and CDR2 is SQIVND (reference sequence). The CDR3 covers 14 residues. The germline V and J ends were trimmed by 6 bases and 4 bases, with 15 bases remaining between them. The CDR3 region is CASRPSDRVTEAFF. The CDR3 DNA is TGTGCCAGTAGGCCATCGGACAGAGTCACTGAAGCTTTCTTT.

The chain employs TRBV28 and TRBJ1-2; no definite D call. The germline V and J ends were trimmed by 6 bases and 4 bases, with 24 bases remaining between them. This CDR3 contains 17 residues. CDR1 is MDHEN and CDR2 is SYDVKM in the germline V gene. CDR3 sequence: CASRLSGQIHRGYGYTF. The CDR3 DNA is TGTGCCAGCAGGCTTTCGGGCCAAATCCACCGGGGCTATGGCTACACCTTC.

The V call is TRBV6-5, the J call TRBJ2-1; 13 positions match TRBD2. Losses at the gene ends were 6 bases for V and 10 bases for J; bases not matched to a gene: 6. The CDR3 is made up of 14 amino acids. Germline CDR1 reads MNHEY; CDR2 reads SVGAGI. The CDR3 is CASRSGLAGVEQFF. The CDR3 coding sequence is TGTGCCAGCAGGAGCGGACTAGCGGGAGTGGAGCAGTTCTTC.